A single sample gave rise to the 26 T cell receptor beta chains below, sequenced in a study of blood T cell repertoires in COVID-19. Some clones are missing from TCRdb's copy, which holds only in-frame ones; the method was immunoSEQ multiplex PCR. The data hold under 100,000 clones, with roughly 87% observed a single time. Sequenced input: peripheral blood. The receptors shown here come from a male donor with acute or convalescent COVID-19.

This chain links TRBV7-2 with TRBJ2-3; D perhaps matches TRBD1 (6 bases). The V gene lost 5 bases and the J gene lost 8 bases, with 14 bases spanning the gap. This CDR3 spans 13 amino acids. CDR1 is SGHTA and CDR2 is FQGNSA in the germline V gene. DNA of the CDR3: TGTGCCAGCAGCCCCGACAGGACGCCTACGCAGTATTTT. It specifies CASSPDRTPTQYF.

The V and J genes are TRBV7-9 and TRBJ2-1; D may be TRBD2 (6 bases). CDR1 and CDR2 (germline): SEHNR, FQNEAQ (reference sequence). The CDR3 consists of 14 residues. V was cut by 2 bases and J by 6 bases, with 11 bases left in between. CDR3 in DNA: TGTGCCAGCAGCTTAACCGGGGGAAGCAATGAGCAGTTCTTC. It translates to CASSLTGGSNEQFF. Together with reference TRBV7-9 and TRBJ2-1, the CDR3 gives the full variable domain: DTGVSQNPRHKITKRGQNVTFRCDPISEHNRLYWYRQTLGQGPEFLTYFQNEAQLEKSRLLSDRFSAERPKGSFSTLEIQRTEQGDSAMYLCASSLTGGSNEQFFGPGTRLTVL.

V and J are TRBV20-1 and TRBJ2-1; D gene uncertain. V dropped 4 bases and J dropped 7 bases, with 8 bases sitting between them. Germline CDR1 reads DFQATT; CDR2 reads SNEGSKA (reference sequence). There are 11 residues in the CDR3. This CDR3 is CSATRGNEQFF. As DNA, the CDR3 is TGCAGTGCTACGCGAGGAAATGAGCAGTTCTTC.

Note on this clone: Additional DNA sequences in this sample encode the identical CDR3. The V and J genes are TRBV9 and TRBJ2-2; no reliable D call. The CDR3 runs to 15 residues. V gave up 0 bases and J gave up 1 base, with 7 bases separating them. CDR1 is SGDLS and CDR2 is YYNGEE in the germline V gene. CDR3 nucleotide sequence: TGTGCCAGCAGCGTAGCTACGGGGAACACCGGGGAGCTGTTTTTT. Residues: CASSVATGNTGELFF.

V usage is TRBV9 and J usage is TRBJ1-2; no firm D call. The ends were cut back, 3 bases at V and 2 bases at J, with 17 bases in the middle. Germline assignment: CDR1 SGDLS and CDR2 YYNGEE. The CDR3 runs 16 residues. DNA of the CDR3: TGTGCCAGCAGCGGGAGGGCGCCCGGGCCCAACTATGGCTACACCTTC. Encoded protein: CASSGRAPGPNYGYTF.

This chain joins TRBV6-6 and TRBJ1-2; TRBD1 might be the D (6 bases). Trimming stripped 2 bases from V and 3 bases from J, with 10 bases between. The CDR3 consists of 14 residues. Germline CDR1 is MNHNY and CDR2 is SVGAGI (reference sequence). This CDR3 is CASSYGTHDYGYTF. The CDR3 DNA reads TGTGCCAGCAGTTACGGGACACACGACTATGGCTACACCTTC.

The V call is TRBV7-2, the J call TRBJ2-1; TRBD2 agrees at 9 bases. J was trimmed by 7 bases and V by 10 bases; bases with no gene match: 11. Looked up from germline, CDR1 is SGHTA and CDR2 is FQGNSA. This CDR3 has 14 amino acids. The CDR3 spells CATAGGPSENEQFF. CDR3 nucleotides: TGTGCCACCGCGGGGGGGCCGAGTGAAAATGAGCAGTTCTTC.

The V and J genes are TRBV30 and TRBJ1-3; perhaps TRBD1 as D (6 bases). Germline V gene sequence: CDR1 GTSNPN, CDR2 SVGIG (reference sequence). The V and J ends lost 3 bases and 4 bases respectively, with 13 bases between them. The CDR3 loop spans 14 amino acids. CDR3 amino acids: CAWRNRAGGNTIYF. In DNA form, the CDR3 reads TGTGCCTGGAGGAACAGGGCCGGAGGAAACACCATATATTTT.

V gene TRBV4-1 combines with J gene TRBJ1-4, with 8 bases matching TRBD1. Unmatched junction bases numbered 6, after V lost 0 bases and J lost 0 bases. In germline, CDR1 is MGHRA, CDR2 YSYEKL. The CDR3 has 18 amino acids. The CDR3 region is CASSQDWDRLATNEKLFF. The CDR3 DNA is TGCGCCAGCAGCCAAGATTGGGACAGGCTTGCAACTAATGAAAAACTGTTTTTT.

The V call is TRBV19, the J call TRBJ1-4; 7 nucleotides agree with TRBD1. The CDR3 is made up of 15 amino acids. Germline assignment: CDR1 LNHDA and CDR2 SQIVND (reference sequence). After removal of 5 bases from V and 8 bases from J, the junction contained 11 bases not matched to a gene. CDR3 coding DNA: TGTGCCAGTAGTGACCAGGGGGGCATAGGAGAAAAACTGTTTTTT. Amino acids: CASSDQGGIGEKLFF.

The CDR3 DNA reads as TGTGCCAGCAGCTTCGGTGGGACTAGCGGGCCTAATTCCGGGGAGCTGTTTTTT. Protein product: CASSFGGTSGPNSGELFF. The chain couples TRBV7-8 to TRBJ2-2; TRBD2 matches 12 bases. Germline assignment: CDR1 SGHVS and CDR2 FQNEAQ. This CDR3 spans 18 amino acids. V lost 3 bases and J lost 6; bases outside the gene matches: 11.

The V and J genes are TRBV29-1 and TRBJ2-7; 9 bases map to TRBD1. J was trimmed by 5 bases and V by 3 bases; bases with no gene match: 2. CDR1 is SQVTM, CDR2 ANQGSEA, per germline. The CDR3 totals 12 residues. CDR3 nucleotides: TGCAGCGTTGAGGGACAGGGCGACGAGCAGTACTTC. It encodes CSVEGQGDEQYF.

The rearrangement uses TRBV15 and TRBJ2-6; TRBD2 agrees at 8 bases. J was trimmed by 3 bases and V by 0 bases; bases with no gene match: 10. The germline V gene encodes CDR1 LNHNV and CDR2 YYDKDF (reference sequence). This CDR3 spans 19 amino acids. CDR3 coding DNA: TGTGCCACCAGCAGAGATGGGGCGGGGGGACTAGGTGGGGCCAACGTCCTGACTTTC. Translating it yields CATSRDGAGGLGGANVLTF.

The CDR3 DNA follows: TGTGCCGTCCGGGACAGGGGCGTCACTGAAGCTTTCTTT. It codes for CAVRDRGVTEAFF. This chain connects TRBV6-5 to TRBJ1-1; 10 bases are a match to TRBD1. The CDR3 totals 13 residues. Germline CDR1 is MNHEY and CDR2 is SVGAGI. The trim removed 11 bases at V and 4 bases at J, leaving 7 bases unmatched.

The chain carries TRBV5-6 and TRBJ2-1; D unclear. Looked up from germline, CDR1 is SGHDT and CDR2 is YYEEEE. Trimming took off 2 bases at V and 5 bases at J, with 5 bases between the two ends. CDR3 size: 12 residues. The CDR3 is CASSFKNNEQFF. As DNA, the CDR3 is TGTGCCAGCAGCTTTAAAAACAATGAGCAGTTCTTC.

V usage is TRBV5-1 and J usage is TRBJ1-2; 9 nucleotides line up with TRBD1. Germline V gives CDR1 SGHRS, CDR2 YFSETQ. This CDR3 contains 18 residues. J was trimmed by 3 bases and V by 0 bases; bases with no gene match: 12. This chain's CDR3 is CASSLGGQGLGTDYGYTF. The CDR3 nucleotides read TGCGCCAGCAGCTTGGGGGGACAGGGCCTGGGGACCGACTATGGCTACACCTTC.

This chain links TRBV3-1 (or the pseudogene TRBV3-2) with TRBJ1-1; 7 bases map to TRBD1. Per the germline V gene, CDR1 is LGHDT and CDR2 is YNNKEL (reference sequence). V trimming: 7 bases; J trimming: 10 bases; junction bases outside the gene matches: 18. This CDR3 comprises 15 residues. CDR3 nucleotide sequence: TGTGCCAGCAAGAAGGGCGAAACAGGGGCCCAGGGAGCTTTCTTT. Translated: CASKKGETGAQGAFF.

This chain joins TRBV9 and TRBJ1-3; 8 nucleotides match TRBD1. Germline CDR1 and CDR2: SGDLS and YYNGEE. Unmatched junction bases numbered 4, after V lost 4 bases and J lost 4 bases. This CDR3 is 14 amino acids long. The CDR3 DNA reads TGTGCCAGCAGCCAGGACAGGGCAGGAAACACCATATATTTT. It specifies CASSQDRAGNTIYF.

This clone was detected once. This chain uses TRBV10-3 with TRBJ1-1; the match to TRBD1 covers 12 bases. CDR3 length equals 16 residues. In germline, CDR1 is ENHRY, CDR2 SYGVKD. The V and J ends lost 6 bases and 2 bases, in that order; junction bases with no gene match: 7. The CDR3 nucleotides read TGTGCCATCAGAGGGGACAGGGGGCGAGGAAACACTGAAGCTTTCTTT. Translation: CAIRGDRGRGNTEAFF.

This clone was recorded once. This chain uses TRBV30 with TRBJ2-5; D uncertain. The CDR3 covers 14 residues. Trimming took 0 bases from V and 4 from J, leaving 12 bases between them. The germline V gene has CDR1 GTSNPN and CDR2 SVGIG (reference sequence). Written as DNA, the CDR3 is TGTGCCTGGAGTGTGAAGCGATTAGGAGAGACCCAGTACTTC. This translates into CAWSVKRLGETQYF.

The chain has TRBV18 and TRBJ1-4, with 7 bases fitting TRBD1. Germline values: CDR1 KGHSH, CDR2 LQKENI. The CDR3 has 16 amino acids. V shed 6 bases and J 0 bases; nucleotides not matched to a gene: 7. The CDR3 DNA reads as TGTGCCAGCTCCCTGGGGACAGCTGCAACTAATGAAAAACTGTTTTTT. This sequence encodes CASSLGTAATNEKLFF.

This sequence joins TRBV9 and TRBJ1-2, with TRBD1 identical over 7 bases. The germline V gene encodes CDR1 SGDLS and CDR2 YYNGEE. J lost 4 bases, V lost 0 bases, and 9 bases had no gene match. CDR3 length: 16 amino acids. CDR3 bases: TGTGCCAGCAGCGTAGGGGCGAGGGGGCGAGGCTATGGCTACACCTTC. Protein sequence: CASSVGARGRGYGYTF. Variable domain in full (rest from reference TRBV9 and TRBJ1-2): DSGVTQTPKHLITATGQRVTLRCSPRSGDLSVYWYQQSLDQGLQFLIQYYNGEERAKGNILERFSAQQFPDLHSELNLSSLELGDSALYFCASSVGARGRGYGYTFGSGTRLTVV.

This rearrangement joins TRBV3-1 (or the pseudogene TRBV3-2) to TRBJ1-4; perhaps TRBD1 as D (5 bases). V was shortened by 6 bases and J by 0 bases, with 8 bases between the two germline ends. This CDR3 contains 14 residues. CDR1 is LGHDT and CDR2 is YNNKEL in the germline V gene (reference sequence). The CDR3: CASRGGATNEKLFF. The CDR3 bases are TGTGCCAGCAGGGGGGGAGCAACTAATGAAAAACTGTTTTTT.

CDR3 sequence reads: CASSTTSGGGPSSYNEQFF. CDR3 coding DNA: TGCGCCAGCAGCACGACTAGCGGGGGGGGGCCGAGCTCCTACAATGAGCAGTTCTTC. The V and J genes are TRBV4-1 and TRBJ2-1; 14 positions agree with TRBD2. There are 19 residues in the CDR3. Germline assignment: CDR1 MGHRA and CDR2 YSYEKL. V lost 5 bases, J lost 0 bases, and 9 bases stayed unmatched.

The chain links TRBV2 to TRBJ2-7; a weak D match, TRBD2 (6 bases). From germline, CDR1 is SNHLY and CDR2 FYNNEI. The CDR3 length is 13 residues. Between the trimmed V and J ends, which lost 6 bases and 4 bases, there was a span of 13 bases. CDR3 in DNA: TGTGCCAGCAGGGGTGGGGCGGGGTACGAGCAGTACTTC. This sequence encodes CASRGGAGYEQYF. Combining the CDR3 with reference TRBV2 and TRBJ2-7 gives the whole variable domain EPEVTQTPSHQVTQMGQEVILRCVPISNHLYFYWYRQILGQKVEFLVSFYNNEISEKSEIFDDQFSVERPDGSNFTLKIRSTKLEDSAMYFCASRGGAGYEQYFGPGTRLTVT.

The V gene is TRBV5-4, the J gene TRBJ2-5; TRBD2 matches at 8 bases. Germline V lookup: CDR1 SGHNT, CDR2 YYREEE (reference sequence). V shed 2 bases, J shed 5 bases, and the junction held 8 bases outside the gene matches. CDR3 length equals 15 residues. DNA for the CDR3: TGTGCCAGCAGCTTAGCAGCCCGGGGGGGGGAGACCCAGTACTTC. This encodes CASSLAARGGETQYF.